This T cell receptor beta chain was captured by sequencing in a study of patients and donors after allogeneic stem cell transplantation (dated by TCRdb to about 2020). Reading the germline V gene gives CDR1 MGHRA and CDR2 YSYEKL. The CDR3 numbers 13 residues from cysteine through phenylalanine. Just CDR3 DNA is preserved here, 39 bases in frame from base 1. V is reduced by 6 bases and J by 6 bases, leaving a spacing of 13 bases between them. Libraries were built with RT-PCR. Sequencing took place on a NextSeq 550. TCRdb handled the public reads itself, with Q25 trimming in fastp and clone calling in MiXCR, and kept productive beta chains. One record per CDR3 amino acid sequence lists the most common genes and DNA. Within this sample are some 880,000 distinct CDR3 sequences, with roughly 18% of them counted one time only. In total, the top ten clones hold 5% to 7.5% of the sample. There are many counts of this clonotype. Its antigen specificity is not known. No much larger clone is present one base from it, and per-base qualities are unavailable.

This receptor was obtained from a human donor who was either an allogeneic HSCT recipient or a stem cell or donor lymphocyte infusion donor (not recorded which). It is not recorded whose cells these are; they may come from a transplant donor. Sequencing input: blood, either unsorted or a sorted T cell fraction (not recorded which). The rearranged chain carries TRBV4-1 and TRBJ2-3; the D segment is perhaps TRBD1 or TRBD2, each sharing 6 matched bases. The CDR3 has the sequence CASSPRRGDTQYF. The bases are TGCGCCAGCAGTCCAAGGAGGGGGGATACGCAGTATTTT.